Listed below are T cell receptor beta chains from one sample, sequenced in a study of technical replicates of blood from a few donors. Here immunoSEQ multiplex PCR was the method, and the copy in TCRdb shows in-frame clones only, minus some. The sample lists some 91,000 clones; around 95% were seen once. What was sequenced was T cells isolated from PBMCs. These TCRs come from a human donor in good health. The CDR3 runs from the conserved cysteine through the conserved F or W. The D gene is left open where the match is weak. Rows give clone size only sometimes, using once, few, many, or a class for an expanded clone.

.,TRBV28,.,TRBJ1-2,TGTGCCAGCAGTTTCCTTGCAGGGGACCCGGGCTACACCTTC,CASSFLAGDPGYTF
.,TRBV10-3,.,TRBJ2-4,TGTGCCATCACTCGGGTATCCCACAAAAACATTCAGTACTTC,CAITRVSHKNIQYF
TRBD1,TRBV6-5,.,TRBJ1-2,TGTGCCAGCAGTTACCGGGACAGCTATGGCTACACCTTC,CASSYRDSYGYTF
.,TRBV5-5,.,TRBJ2-5,TGTGCCAGCAGATTAACAGGGTTTCAAGAGACCCAGTACTTC,CASRLTGFQETQYF
TRBD1,TRBV7-8,.,TRBJ1-3,TGTGCCAGCAGACAAGACAGGGGCTCTGGAAACACCATATATTTT,CASRQDRGSGNTIYF
.,TRBV5-1,.,TRBJ2-3,TGCGCCAGCAGCTTGGCGACATCCCGCGGCACAGATACGCAGTATTTT,CASSLATSRGTDTQYF
.,TRBV11-3,.,TRBJ2-7,TGTGCCAGCAGCCCAAGGGACATTCCCTACGAGCAGTACTTC,CASSPRDIPYEQYF
TRBD1,TRBV27,.,TRBJ1-2,TGTGCCAGCAGAGTACAGGGGGCGGACTATGGCTACACCTTC,CASRVQGADYGYTF
TRBD2,TRBV28,.,TRBJ2-7,TGTGCCAGGCTAGCGGGAGCTAGGGAGCAGTACTTC,CARLAGAREQYF
.,TRBV15,.,TRBJ1-4,TGTGCCACCAGCAGAGATCGGGGAGCAACTAATGAAAAACTGTTTTTT,CATSRDRGATNEKLFF
.,TRBV15,.,TRBJ1-1,TGTGCCACCAGCAGAGTAGGTACGGGGGGTTTACGCACTGAAGCTTTCTTT,CATSRVGTGGLRTEAFF
.,TRBV2,.,TRBJ2-3,TGTGCCAGCAAGCCATCTGCGGCCCGTGATGGGACAGATACGCAGTATTTT,CASKPSAARDGTDTQYF
TRBD1,TRBV19,.,TRBJ1-5,TGTGCCAGTAGTACTCATGGACAGGGTAGCAATCAGCCCCAGCATTTT,CASSTHGQGSNQPQHF
.,TRBV6-1,.,TRBJ1-1,TGTGCCAGCAGTGACAGAATGAACACTGAAGCTTTCTTT,CASSDRMNTEAFF
.,TRBV11-3,.,TRBJ2-1,TGTGCCAGCAGGGGCCCTGGAGACTACCCAAATGAGCAGTTCTTC,CASRGPGDYPNEQFF
.,TRBV4-1,.,TRBJ2-7,TGCGCCAGCGGCAAACAGCATTCCTACGAGCAGTACTTC,CASGKQHSYEQYF
TRBD1,TRBV7-9,.,TRBJ1-3,TGTGCCAGCAGCCCAACCGACAGGGTACCGAACACCATATATTTT,CASSPTDRVPNTIYF
TRBD1,TRBV28,.,TRBJ1-4,TGTGCCAGCAGCCCCTACACAGGGGGCATTAGGGAAAAACTGTTTTTT,CASSPYTGGIREKLFF
.,TRBV19,.,TRBJ1-5,TGTGCCAGTAGTCCAACAACAGGGTTCAATCAGCCCCAGCATTTT,CASSPTTGFNQPQHF
.,TRBV14,.,TRBJ2-4,TGTGCCAGCAGCCAAGATGAGTTCGTAAGTTGGGACTTAGCCAAAAACATTCAGTACTTC,CASSQDEFVSWDLAKNIQYF
TRBD2,TRBV5-1,.,TRBJ2-1,TGCGCCAGCAACCTAGCGGGACTAAATAATGAGCAGTTCTTC,CASNLAGLNNEQFF
TRBD2,TRBV6-5,.,TRBJ2-7,TGTGCCAGCAGTTACGCCCAGCGGGGGCCCTACGAGCAGTACTTC,CASSYAQRGPYEQYF
TRBD1,TRBV5-1,.,TRBJ1-2,TGCGCCAGCAGACTAAGGGACAGTATCGGCTATGGCTACACCTTC,CASRLRDSIGYGYTF
TRBD2,TRBV7-2,.,TRBJ2-1,TGTGCCAGCAGCTTAGCGCCCCTAGCGGGAGGGAGATACAATGAGCAGTTCTTC,CASSLAPLAGGRYNEQFF
.,TRBV5-1,.,TRBJ2-2,TGCGCCAGCAGCTTGTCTGCAGTCACCGGGGAGCTGTTTTTT,CASSLSAVTGELFF
.,TRBV6-6,once,TRBJ1-4,TGTGCCAGCATGACAAGAGGGGAGGGGGGAAAACTGTTTTTT,CASMTRGEGGKLFF
TRBD1,TRBV20-1,.,TRBJ2-7,TGCAGCGGGACAGGGGACTACGAGCAGTACTTC,CSGTGDYEQYF
.,TRBV18,few,TRBJ1-5,TGTGCCAGCTCAGACGGGAGGGATCAGCCCCAGCATTTT,CASSDGRDQPQHF
TRBD1,TRBV4-2,.,TRBJ2-1,TGTGCCAGCAGCCTAGGGGGCCTCTCCTACAATGAGCAGTTCTTC,CASSLGGLSYNEQFF
.,TRBV27,.,TRBJ1-1,TGTGCCAGCAGTGAGACAACCCGCTGGAAAGCTTTCTTT,CASSETTRWKAFF
.,TRBV30,few,TRBJ1-3,TGTGCCTGGAGTGTAGGGGGCTCTGGAAACACCATATATTTT,CAWSVGGSGNTIYF
.,TRBV6-5,.,TRBJ2-7,TGTGCCAGCAGTTATTCAGGGGCTCAACTCTACGAGCAGTACTTC,CASSYSGAQLYEQYF
TRBD1,TRBV18,.,TRBJ2-4,TGTGCCAGCTCACCTCAGGGGGTCCTAACCAAAAACATTCAGTACTTC,CASSPQGVLTKNIQYF
TRBD2,TRBV2,.,TRBJ2-1,TGTGCCAGCAGGGGCCTAGCGGGCAACTACAATGAGCAGTTCTTC,CASRGLAGNYNEQFF